The source of this T cell receptor beta chain is a study of blood T cell repertoires in COVID-19 (dated by TCRdb to 2019 to 2021). At the level of the whole study: Samples covering the acute and convalescent phases of COVID-19 were provided by collaborators in the United States, Italy and Spain. The material from the prospective study consisted of cDNA or gDNA derived from T cells, B-cell-depleted T cells, or PBMCs. Subjects who had been exposed to COVID-19, were actively infected with it, or had recovered from it provided the deeply sampled blood TCRbeta repertoires that made up the dataset. A freely available public database, intended as a resource for researchers studying the immune response to SARS-CoV-2, is where the repertoires were released. The samples were drawn from two sources: the first 160 participants of the ongoing ImmuneRACE study, and approximately 1,300 subjects contributed by 6 global collaborators. The sample metadata nearly always contained a de-identified subject ID, COVID-19 status, age in years and sex. Where available, HLA class I and class II types were taken from metadata supplied by the sample provider and were not determined by assay-based typing.

Participants in the prospective study were enrolled through a virtual design, were aged about 18 to 90 years, and lived in roughly 24 United States geographic areas. Cohort assignment in the prospective study relied on participant-reported clinical history from a screening survey and a study questionnaire. For ImmuneRACE Cohort 3, a participant was defined as recovered based on two consecutive negative NP/OP PCR tests, clearance by a healthcare professional, or resolution of symptoms. Mobile phlebotomists in the prospective study collected whole blood, serum and a nasopharyngeal or oropharyngeal swab from every participant. Over an approximately two-month period, participants in the prospective study had the option of providing additional blood draws and questionnaires. Prospective study blood samples were shipped either frozen or at room temperature before DNA extraction. Comments on this clone: What antigen it recognizes has not been identified. Nothing much larger sits one base from this clone, and base qualities are not available.

Taken from the germline V gene (reference sequence), the CDR1 and CDR2 loops are MNHEY and SMNVEV. From its cysteine to its phenylalanine, the CDR3 spans 14 amino acids. The entry retains the CDR3 DNA only, 42 bases that are in frame from base 1. V is reduced by 2 bases and J by 4 bases, leaving a spacing of 9 bases between them. Results the study describes overall, beyond this receptor: Clinical and demographic metadata were provided uncurated, with the amount varying by source and participant.

TCRbeta CDR3 regions were amplified from genomic DNA by means of the immunoSEQ Assay, a bias-controlled multiplex PCR. Regarding the original processing steps: Within the assay, amplification of reference gene primers was used to estimate how many nucleated cells each sample contained. To quantify the absolute abundance of each unique TCRbeta CDR3 rearrangement, sequence reads were collapsed and filtered. For each sample, productive Simpson clonality was calculated as the square root of Simpson's diversity index across productive rearrangements. Here the immuneACCESS table is served through TCRdb, limited to in-frame sequences with V and J called. Missing clones are a known gap in these copies; in checked studies unresolved V genes cover under half, and the rest lacks a known reason. D and trimming come from the DNA, and the V and J calls and clone size come from that table. Within this sample are under 300,000 clones, with roughly 85% of them counted one time only. Together, the top ten hold approximately 2% of the sample.

This sequence originates from a woman between 45 and 60 years old who had recovered from COVID-19. This sequence uses TRBV27 and TRBJ1-3, with no confident D gene call. Material: PBMCs or T cells enriched from blood (not recorded which). The DNA is as follows: TGTGCCAGCAGTTTAAAGGCGACAGGAAACACCATATATTTT. Its product reads: CASSLKATGNTIYF.